The 22 T cell receptor beta chains reported below all come from one sample, sequenced in a study of T cells after yellow fever vaccination. One entry per CDR3 protein, called by TCRdb with MiXCR from the 5' RACE reads. The sample shows some 300,000 distinct CDR3 sequences, less than 9.5% of them seen only once. This material consisted of CD4+ T cells sorted from PBMCs, taken 5 days after the yellow fever booster vaccination. The origin of the receptors is a man between 18 and 35 years old who received the YFV17D yellow fever vaccine.

At least ten counts were recorded for this clonotype. The gene calls are TRBV9 and TRBJ1-2; D is uncertain. The V gene lost 3 bases and the J gene lost 4 bases, with 10 bases spanning the gap. Germline-derived CDR1 and CDR2 are SGDLS and YYNGEE. There are 13 residues in the CDR3. This chain's CDR3 is CASSDLVGYGYTF. The DNA of the CDR3 is TGTGCCAGCAGCGACCTCGTTGGCTATGGCTACACCTTC.

Many counts were recorded for this clonotype. V gene TRBV5-6 combines with J gene TRBJ2-5, with D uncertain. Germline V gives CDR1 SGHDT, CDR2 YYEEEE. The CDR3 spans 13 residues. V lost 1 base to trimming and J lost 5 bases, with 9 bases between them. CDR3 coding DNA: TGTGCCAGCAGCTTGCTTATCTGGGAGACCCAGTACTTC. Translated: CASSLLIWETQYF.

This clonotype was observed a few times. The V and J genes are TRBV6-5 and TRBJ1-2, with D tentatively TRBD1 (5 bases). The CDR3 length is 15 residues. V was pared by 2 bases and J by 4 bases, with 14 bases between. Looked up from germline, CDR1 is MNHEY and CDR2 is SVGAGI. The CDR3 nucleotides are TGTGCCAGCAGTTACAGTGCGGGGGTTAGCTATGGCTACACCTTC. Protein product: CASSYSAGVSYGYTF.

Only a few counts were recorded for this clonotype. The chain combines TRBV7-2 with TRBJ2-7, with 9 positions matching TRBD2. V dropped 3 bases and J dropped 7; count of bases not matched to a gene: 7. The CDR3 length is 14 residues. Germline loops: CDR1 SGHTA, CDR2 FQGNSA. Here the CDR3 DNA reads TGTGCCAGCAGCTTTGGCGGGGGGGCAGGGGAGCAGTACTTC. It codes for CASSFGGGAGEQYF. Full variable domain (outside the CDR3, taken from reference TRBV7-2 and TRBJ2-7): GAGVSQSPSNKVTEKGKDVELRCDPISGHTALYWYRQSLGQGLEFLIYFQGNSAPDKSGLPSDRFSAERTGGSVSTLTIQRTQQEDSAVYLCASSFGGGAGEQYFGPGTRLTVT.

This clonotype was counted many times. The rearrangement links TRBV5-5 to TRBJ1-1, with TRBD1 as a possible D gene (5 bases). This CDR3 is 11 amino acids long. Germline V gene sequence: CDR1 SGHKS, CDR2 YYEKEE (reference sequence). V lost 2 bases and J lost 7, with 6 bases in between. CDR3 loop: CASSFQGEAFF. The CDR3 nucleotides are TGTGCCAGCAGCTTCCAGGGTGAAGCTTTCTTT.

This clonotype was detected a few times. The chain joins TRBV4-3 to TRBJ2-2; D is unresolved. Germline V CDR1 and CDR2: LGHNA, YSLEER. The CDR3 runs to 12 residues. V shed 4 bases and J shed 5 bases, with 5 bases lying between them. The CDR3 here is CASSLWTGELFF. The CDR3 DNA reads TGCGCCAGCAGCCTATGGACCGGGGAGCTGTTTTTT.

The chain combines TRBV7-2 with TRBJ2-3; TRBD2 aligns across 7 bases. In germline, CDR1 is SGHTA, CDR2 FQGNSA. CDR3 length: 15 residues. V trimming: 2 bases; J trimming: 1 base; junction bases outside the gene matches: 3. The CDR3 bases are TGTGCCAGCAGCTTATCGGCGGGGGGCACAGATACGCAGTATTTT. Protein sequence: CASSLSAGGTDTQYF.

In its sample, this clonotype was seen a few times. The CDR3 spells CASSPTSASYEQYV. The CDR3 nucleotides read TGTGCCAGCTCACCAACTAGCGCGTCCTACGAGCAGTACGTC. The chain is built from TRBV18 and TRBJ2-7, with TRBD2 matching 7 bases. The CDR3 sequence is 14 residues long. After removal of 2 bases from V and 1 base from J, the junction contained 2 bases not matched to a gene. Germline values: CDR1 KGHSH, CDR2 LQKENI.

The J gene is TRBJ2-5, the V gene TRBV5-1; TRBD2 is a possible D gene (5 bases). Germline V CDR1 and CDR2: SGHRS, YFSETQ. V was shortened by 0 bases and J by 4 bases, with 10 bases between the two germline ends. CDR3 size: 14 residues. The CDR3 region is CASSLVEGAETQYF. In DNA, the CDR3 is TGCGCCAGCAGCTTGGTCGAGGGCGCAGAGACCCAGTACTTC.

This clonotype was seen only a few times. The gene calls are TRBV5-4 and TRBJ2-1; no clear D. The ends were cut back, 3 bases at V and 0 bases at J, with 10 bases in the middle. The CDR3 runs 15 residues. The germline V gene encodes CDR1 SGHNT and CDR2 YYREEE (reference sequence). DNA of the CDR3: TGTGCCAGCAGCTATAAAATGAGCTCCTACAATGAGCAGTTCTTC. Translated: CASSYKMSSYNEQFF.

This clonotype has at least ten counts. V usage is TRBV7-3 and J usage is TRBJ2-3; no firm D call. Germline V gene data show CDR1 as SGHTA and CDR2 as FQGTGA. CDR3 size: 16 residues. Trimming shortened V by 5 bases and J by 2 bases, and 17 bases separated the two germline ends. This CDR3 is CASSLPATGTTDTQYF. DNA of the CDR3: TGTGCCAGCAGCCTCCCCGCCACGGGTACCACAGATACGCAGTATTTT.

This clonotype was seen a few times. The chain combines TRBV18 with TRBJ2-1; the D gene could be TRBD1 or TRBD2 (5 bases each). V lost 2 bases and J 8 bases, leaving 10 bases between the germline ends. The germline V gene encodes CDR1 KGHSH and CDR2 LQKENI. The CDR3 loop spans 13 amino acids. CDR3 coding DNA: TGTGCCAGCTCACCAGGGGCGCGGGATGAGCAGTTCTTC. It specifies CASSPGARDEQFF.

This clonotype showed up many times. The CDR3 loop reads CASSATGGAFKSGGYTF. CDR3 in DNA: TGTGCCAGTAGTGCTACAGGGGGCGCGTTTAAATCAGGTGGCTACACCTTC. V gene TRBV19 combines with J gene TRBJ1-2; 9 bases line up with TRBD1. V trimming: 5 bases; J trimming: 7 bases; junction bases outside the gene matches: 17. This CDR3 spans 17 amino acids. Germline-derived CDR1 and CDR2 are LNHDA and SQIVND (reference sequence).

This clonotype showed up just a few times. The chain has TRBV7-3 and TRBJ2-2; the D is unclear. CDR3 length: 16 residues. Per germline, CDR1 SGHTA and CDR2 FQGTGA. V dropped 5 bases and J dropped 2 bases, with 15 bases sitting between them. The CDR3 DNA is TGTGCCAGCAGCAGAAACGGCGCAGCAAACACCGGGGAGCTGTTTTTT. It specifies CASSRNGAANTGELFF.

V and J are TRBV5-1 and TRBJ2-7, with 8 bases aligning to TRBD1. V lost 4 bases to trimming and J lost 6 bases; unmatched junction nucleotides: 6. The CDR3 runs 13 residues. Per the germline V gene, CDR1 is SGHRS and CDR2 is YFSETQ. The CDR3 is CASSRRDRGEQYF. The DNA of the CDR3 is TGCGCCAGCAGCCGCCGTGACAGGGGCGAGCAGTACTTC. The entire variable domain, with the rest obtained from reference TRBV5-1 and TRBJ2-7, is as follows: KAGVTQTPRYLIKTRGQQVTLSCSPISGHRSVSWYQQTPGQGLQFLFEYFSETQRNKGNFPGRFSGRQFSNSRSEMNVSTLELGDSALYLCASSRRDRGEQYFGPGTRLTVT.

This sequence joins TRBV5-6 and TRBJ2-7, with 8 bases matching TRBD1. Losses at the gene ends were 0 bases for V and 4 bases for J; bases not matched to a gene: 6. CDR3 size: 15 residues. In germline, CDR1 is SGHDT, CDR2 YYEEEE. CDR3 coding DNA: TGTGCCAGCAGCTTGGGACAGGGGATCCGATACGAGCAGTACGTC. It yields the protein CASSLGQGIRYEQYV.

This sequence joins TRBV11-1 and TRBJ2-1; TRBD2 is a possible D gene (5 bases). Germline V lookup: CDR1 SGHAT, CDR2 FQDESV (reference sequence). This CDR3 has 15 residues. V was clipped by 0 bases and J by 5 bases, with 11 bases between them. The CDR3 nucleotides are TGTGCCAGCAGCTTAGCCACTAGGCTAGACAATGAGCAGTTCTTC. This encodes CASSLATRLDNEQFF.

The chain uses TRBV4-1 and TRBJ1-4; a weak D match, TRBD1 (6 bases). The CDR3 runs 15 residues. The germline V gene has CDR1 MGHRA and CDR2 YSYEKL. Trimming removed 4 bases at V and 8 bases at J, with 17 bases between. The CDR3 region has the DNA TGCGCCAGCAGCCGCCGGGACACACTCTTCGAAAAACTGTTTTTT. Amino acid sequence: CASSRRDTLFEKLFF.

The table lists this clonotype with many counts. This chain links TRBV29-1 with TRBJ2-7, with D possibly matching TRBD2 (5 bases). CDR1 SQVTM and CDR2 ANQGSEA come from the germline V gene. V lost 3 bases, J lost 0 bases, and 9 bases lay in between. The CDR3 is made up of 13 amino acids. The CDR3 nucleotides are TGCAGCGTTGACGCGGGCGGCTCCTACGAGCAGTACTTC. Encoded protein: CSVDAGGSYEQYF.

This clonotype was detected a few times. This rearrangement joins TRBV5-1 to TRBJ2-5; 7 bases are a match to TRBD2. Germline trimming cut 5 bases from V and 4 bases from J; bases unmatched to any gene: 8. The CDR3 length is 14 residues. Germline V gene sequence: CDR1 SGHRS, CDR2 YFSETQ. CDR3 residues: CASRPGLVGETQYF. The CDR3 DNA reads TGCGCCAGCAGACCCGGACTAGTCGGAGAGACCCAGTACTTC.

This clonotype turned up a few times. The chain couples TRBV11-2 to TRBJ2-7, with D possibly matching TRBD2 (6 bases). The length of the CDR3 is 15 residues. Deletions cut 1 base from V and 8 bases from J, with 18 bases between. The germline CDR1 and CDR2 sequences are SGHAT and FQNNGV. The CDR3 is CASSLAGVTGVQQYV. The CDR3 nucleotides read TGTGCCAGCAGCTTAGCGGGGGTCACAGGTGTGCAGCAGTACGTC.

This clonotype turned up a few times. The chain combines TRBV9 with TRBJ1-2; no definite D call. With 4 bases removed from V and 6 bases from J, the gap between germline ends came to 10 bases. Germline CDR1 SGDLS, CDR2 YYNGEE. The CDR3 spans 12 residues. In DNA, the CDR3 is TGTGCCAGCAGCCCCGGGTTGGATGGCTACACCTTC. It yields the protein CASSPGLDGYTF.